One and the same sample provided the 18 T cell receptor beta chains below, sequenced in a study of blood T cell repertoires in COVID-19. Data came from immunoSEQ multiplex PCR; TCRdb stores just in-frame clones and leaves some out. The table lists under 250,000 clones, about four fifths of them singletons. The specimen sequenced was PBMCs or T cells enriched from blood (not recorded which). These receptors all stem from a woman aged 45 to 65 who had been exposed to COVID-19.

A single count supports this clone. The gene calls are TRBV6-5 and TRBJ1-2; 7 bases align to TRBD1. The CDR3 runs 15 residues. Trimming cost V 4 bases and J 1 base; bases outside gene matches: 6. The V gene's germline CDR1 is MNHEY and CDR2 SVGAGI. The CDR3 nucleotides are TGTGCCAGCAGTTCCCCGGGACAGCTTAACTATGGCTACACCTTC. Protein product: CASSSPGQLNYGYTF.

J is TRBJ2-7 and V is TRBV5-1; 11 bases are shared with TRBD2. Germline V gives CDR1 SGHRS, CDR2 YFSETQ. The CDR3 runs to 15 residues. With 3 bases clipped from V and 5 bases from J, the junction kept 7 bases outside the gene matches. The DNA for the CDR3 is TGCGCCAGCAGCTCGAGGACTAGCGGGCCCGACGAGCAGTACTTC. Translation: CASSSRTSGPDEQYF.

The V and J genes are TRBV5-1 and TRBJ1-1; 9 bases align to TRBD1. CDR3 length equals 15 residues. V gave up 5 bases and J gave up 3 bases; unmatched junction bases: 8. The germline CDR1 and CDR2 sequences are SGHRS and YFSETQ. The CDR3 sequence is CASRSIRQGDTEAFF. CDR3 nucleotides: TGCGCCAGCAGATCGATAAGACAGGGGGACACTGAAGCTTTCTTT. Variable domain in full (rest from reference TRBV5-1 and TRBJ1-1): KAGVTQTPRYLIKTRGQQVTLSCSPISGHRSVSWYQQTPGQGLQFLFEYFSETQRNKGNFPGRFSGRQFSNSRSEMNVSTLELGDSALYLCASRSIRQGDTEAFFGQGTRLTVV.

This chain uses TRBV21-1 with TRBJ2-1; the table's TRBD2 call for D was not verified on the DNA. TRBV21-1 is a known pseudogene. The CDR3 covers 15 residues. The CDR3 nucleotides read TGTGCCAGCAGCAATTCAAAGGGGGGGGAGAATGAGCAGTTCTTC. Amino acids: CASSNSKGGENEQFF.

The chain recombines TRBV18 with TRBJ1-3; D is perhaps TRBD1 (5 bases). Trimming removed 2 bases at V and 0 bases at J, with 8 bases between. Germline lookup yields CDR1 KGHSH and CDR2 LQKENI. The CDR3 covers 15 residues. DNA for the CDR3: TGTGCCAGCTCACCAATCGGGGGCTCTGGAAACACCATATATTTT. This translates into CASSPIGGSGNTIYF.

The table lists this clone with a count of one. J is TRBJ1-4 and V is TRBV6-5; D is possibly TRBD1 (6 bases). Trimming shortened V by 2 bases and J by 0 bases, and 10 bases separated the two germline ends. This CDR3 is built from 16 residues. Germline CDR1 and CDR2: MNHEY and SVGAGI. The CDR3 nucleotides read TGTGCCAGCAGTTACAGGGGGGGGGCAACTAATGAAAAACTGTTTTTT. As protein: CASSYRGGATNEKLFF.

This clone was seen just once. The rearrangement joins TRBV29-1 to TRBJ1-1; D is possibly TRBD1 (5 bases). V lost 1 base, J lost 5 bases, and 14 bases lay in between. This CDR3 is built from 14 residues. Germline V CDR1 and CDR2: SQVTM, ANQGSEA. The CDR3 region has the DNA TGCAGCGTTGAAGGGTTGGGGGGAAGAACTGAAGCTTTCTTT. Amino acids: CSVEGLGGRTEAFF.

About this clone itself: The sample has other DNA sequences that encode this CDR3 too. The J gene is TRBJ2-3, the V gene TRBV5-4; TRBD2 matches 13 bases. Trimming cost V 4 bases and J 6 bases; bases outside gene matches: 5. Germline CDR1 is SGHNT and CDR2 is YYREEE (reference sequence). CDR3 length: 15 residues. This CDR3 reads CASSLGLAGVDTQYF. The DNA for the CDR3 is TGTGCCAGCAGCCTAGGACTAGCGGGGGTGGATACGCAGTATTTT.

V is TRBV6-5 and J is TRBJ1-6; 12 nucleotides line up with TRBD1. The CDR3 runs to 15 residues. Germline lookup yields CDR1 MNHEY and CDR2 SVGAGI. V dropped 7 bases and J dropped 8; count of bases not matched to a gene: 6. The CDR3 DNA reads TGTGCCAGCATTGTTGGGACAGGGGGCTATTCACCCCTCCACTTT. Translated, it gives CASIVGTGGYSPLHF.

V and J are TRBV15 and TRBJ2-7, with D perhaps matching TRBD1 (6 bases). There are 16 residues in the CDR3. V gave up 0 bases and J gave up 2 bases, with 14 bases separating them. CDR1 is LNHNV and CDR2 is YYDKDF in the germline V gene (reference sequence). CDR3 nucleotide sequence: TGTGCCACCAGCAGAGATCAAGCAGGGGACCCCTACGAGCAGTACTTC. This translates into CATSRDQAGDPYEQYF. The complete variable domain, with remaining parts taken from reference TRBV15 and TRBJ2-7, reads DAMVIQNPRYQVTQFGKPVTLSCSQTLNHNVMYWYQQKSSQAPKLLFHYYDKDFNNEADTPDNFQSRRPNTSFCFLDIRSPGLGDTAMYLCATSRDQAGDPYEQYFGPGTRLTVT.

The chain links TRBV3-1 (or the pseudogene TRBV3-2) to TRBJ1-4, with D maybe TRBD1 (5 bases). Trimming shortened V by 5 bases and J by 2 bases, and 9 bases separated the two germline ends. CDR3 size: 14 residues. Germline assignment: CDR1 LGHDT and CDR2 YNNKEL (reference sequence). This chain's CDR3 is CASSVGGTNEKLFF. The CDR3 DNA is TGTGCCAGCAGCGTCGGGGGGACTAATGAAAAACTGTTTTTT.

The V gene is TRBV11-2, the J gene TRBJ2-7; 8 nucleotides align to TRBD1. Looked up from germline, CDR1 is SGHAT and CDR2 is FQNNGV. This CDR3 has 15 amino acids. V dropped 4 bases and J dropped 3; count of bases not matched to a gene: 8. Here the CDR3 reads CASSSQQGEYYEQYF. In DNA, the CDR3 is TGTGCCAGCAGCTCTCAACAGGGGGAGTACTACGAGCAGTACTTC.

This rearrangement joins TRBV6-2 or TRBV6-3 to TRBJ2-1, with 11 bases fitting TRBD2. Germline trimming cut 6 bases from V and 9 bases from J; bases unmatched to any gene: 10. This CDR3 is 15 amino acids long. Germline values: CDR1 MNHEY, CDR2 SVGEGT. The CDR3 coding sequence is TGTGCCAGCAGCCCCCTAGCGGGGGGTAGTGGTGAGCAGTTCTTC. Translation gives CASSPLAGGSGEQFF.

The chain has TRBV28 and TRBJ1-1, with 10 positions matching TRBD1. CDR3 length: 15 residues. The V and J ends lost 3 bases and 9 bases, in that order; junction bases with no gene match: 10. Germline V gene sequence: CDR1 MDHEN, CDR2 SYDVKM. The CDR3 here is CASSLGQGRTLKAFF. The DNA of the CDR3 is TGTGCCAGCAGTTTGGGACAGGGGCGCACCCTGAAAGCTTTCTTT.

V usage is TRBV2 and J usage is TRBJ1-2, with 9 bases that match TRBD1. The CDR3 spans 14 residues. CDR1 is SNHLY, CDR2 FYNNEI, per germline. Trimming cost V 6 bases and J 6 bases; bases outside gene matches: 8. The CDR3 region has the DNA TGTGCCAGCAGAGCTACAGGGGGCGCGGATGGCTACACCTTC. Translating gives CASRATGGADGYTF.

The chain recombines TRBV11-2 with TRBJ1-1, with 7 bases that match TRBD1. Germline CDR1 and CDR2: SGHAT and FQNNGV. This CDR3 has 16 amino acids. The J segment lost 4 bases and the V segment lost 5 bases, leaving 13 bases of the junction unmatched. CDR3 sequence (DNA): TGTGCCAGCAGCCTATCGACAGGGCTGGGGTCCACTGAAGCTTTCTTT. Protein sequence: CASSLSTGLGSTEAFF.

This chain connects TRBV12-3 or TRBV12-4 to TRBJ1-2, with TRBD1 identical over 7 bases. Trimming removed 5 bases from V and 8 bases from J; junction bases left unmatched: 5. The CDR3 has 12 amino acids. The CDR3 region has the DNA TGTGCCAGCAGTCTGAGGGACAGCGGCTACACCTTC. This translates into CASSLRDSGYTF.

This clone was recorded once. J is TRBJ2-5 and V is TRBV19; 11 nucleotides match TRBD1. This CDR3 is built from 16 residues. The V gene end was trimmed by 3 bases and the J gene end by 4 bases; junction bases not matched to a gene: 7. Germline V gene data show CDR1 as LNHDA and CDR2 as SQIVND (reference sequence). The CDR3 DNA reads TGTGCCAGTAGTATGCGGACAGGGGGCAGGGGAGAGACCCAGTACTTC. This sequence encodes CASSMRTGGRGETQYF.